Detailed here is one T cell receptor beta chain. No antigen is known for it. Via MiXCR, TCRdb re-called the reads, giving one row per CDR3 protein. The sample yields about 920,000 distinct CDR3 sequences, around 32% seen once. The record originates from a study of T cell repertoires in cytomegalovirus infection. Background on the study: CMV epitopes that were recently identified and HLA-C-restricted were used alongside well-studied HLA-B-restricted ones. CMV infection plus the matching HLA type was flagged by public TCR beta signatures.

The clonotype comes from a human donor in good health (CMV status not recorded). Some clones in this sample may be carry-over from other donors' samples. Sample: cultured CD8+ T cells from PBMCs, taken from culture after CMV antigen stimulation.

CDR3 sequence reads: CATSDPERGGGDTQYF. The CDR3 DNA is TGTGCCACCAGTGACCCCGAGCGGGGGGGCGGGGATACGCAGTATTTT. The rearrangement uses TRBV24-1 and TRBJ2-3, with 10 bases fitting TRBD2. The CDR3 sequence is 16 residues long. Germline-derived CDR1 and CDR2 are KGHDR and SFDVKD. Unmatched junction bases numbered 9, after V lost 4 bases and J lost 6 bases.